Listed here are 11 T cell receptor beta chains from one sample, sequenced in a study of cytomegalovirus exposure and HLA in healthy donors. Produced via immunoSEQ multiplex PCR; TCRdb's table is partial and in-frame only. The table has 140,000 or so clones, roughly 89% seen once. Sequences were obtained from PBMCs. These receptors were taken from a man in his late teens or twenties in good health and CMV-seropositive.

The chain uses TRBV30 and TRBJ2-7; 7 nucleotides agree with TRBD2. V gave up 0 bases and J gave up 3 bases; unmatched junction bases: 11. This CDR3 contains 16 residues. CDR1 is GTSNPN, CDR2 SVGIG, per germline (reference sequence). The CDR3 region is CAWSVTRTSMSYEQYF. CDR3 nucleotide sequence: TGTGCCTGGAGTGTAACCAGGACTAGTATGAGCTACGAGCAGTACTTC.

The chain is built from TRBV4-2 and TRBJ2-7; 8 positions match TRBD2. This CDR3 spans 14 amino acids. The junction had 3 bases not matched to a gene; V was cut back by 3 bases and J by 2 bases. From germline, CDR1 is LGHNA and CDR2 YNFKEQ. CDR3 residues: CASSQASGPYEQYF. The CDR3 bases are TGTGCCAGCAGCCAGGCTAGCGGGCCCTACGAGCAGTACTTC.

This clone occurred once. The chain employs TRBV9 and TRBJ2-2; the match to TRBD1 covers 11 bases. CDR1 and CDR2 from the germline V gene are SGDLS and YYNGEE. The CDR3 is 14 amino acids. Losses at the gene ends were 5 bases for V and 5 bases for J; bases not matched to a gene: 2. This chain's CDR3 is CASRGQGATGELFF. In DNA form, the CDR3 reads TGTGCCAGCAGAGGACAGGGGGCGACCGGGGAGCTGTTTTTT.

The V gene is TRBV2, the J gene TRBJ1-3; D gene ambiguous. V was shortened by 6 bases and J by 1 base, with 10 bases between the two germline ends. CDR3 length: 14 residues. The germline V gene encodes CDR1 SNHLY and CDR2 FYNNEI. CDR3 DNA sequence: TGTGCCAGCAGAACCCGGGGTTCTGGAAACACCATATATTTT. Amino acid sequence: CASRTRGSGNTIYF.

The chain is built from TRBV7-9 and TRBJ1-2; D is ambiguous. The CDR3 runs 13 residues. Germline V gene lookup returns CDR1 SEHNR and CDR2 FQNEAQ (reference sequence). Trimming took 10 bases from V and 5 from J, leaving 17 bases between them. The CDR3 nucleotides read TGTGCCATCTCCGGGATCGTAGGATATGGCTACACCTTC. Protein: CAISGIVGYGYTF.

The chain carries TRBV13 and TRBJ2-7; 7 bases match TRBD1. The CDR3 loop spans 13 amino acids. The V gene's germline CDR1 is PRHDT and CDR2 FYEKMQ (reference sequence). Germline trimming cut 2 bases from V and 9 bases from J; bases unmatched to any gene: 7. The CDR3 region is CASSLKQGSGQYF. CDR3 coding DNA: TGTGCCAGCAGCTTAAAACAGGGGTCGGGGCAGTACTTC.

The chain is built from TRBV7-9 and TRBJ1-1; D is perhaps TRBD1 (6 bases). The germline V gene has CDR1 SEHNR and CDR2 FQNEAQ (reference sequence). V was trimmed by 8 bases and J by 7 bases, leaving 17 bases between them. This CDR3 is 13 amino acids long. DNA for the CDR3: TGTGCCAGCCATAACCCTCCAGGGGTTGAAGCTTTCTTT. Residues: CASHNPPGVEAFF.

V and J are TRBV6-4 and TRBJ2-1; 12 nucleotides line up with TRBD2. Germline CDR1 and CDR2: MRHNA and SNTAGT. With V trimmed by 6 bases and J by 8 bases, 8 bases remained unmatched. This CDR3 is 15 amino acids long. The chain's CDR3 is CASSPSSGGADEQFF. DNA of the CDR3: TGTGCCAGCAGCCCCTCTAGCGGGGGGGCCGATGAGCAGTTCTTC.

The chain has TRBV5-1 and TRBJ1-1; tentatively, D is TRBD1 (6 bases). The V end lost 1 base, the J end lost 3 bases, and 10 bases lay between the germline ends. The germline gives CDR1 SGHRS, CDR2 YFSETQ. This CDR3 is 14 amino acids long. The CDR3 reads CASSLRTEDTEAFF. The CDR3 nucleotides are TGCGCCAGCAGCTTGCGGACAGAGGACACTGAAGCTTTCTTT.

J is TRBJ2-7 and V is TRBV6-1; D perhaps matches TRBD1 (5 bases). CDR3 length: 14 amino acids. Between the trimmed V and J ends, which lost 6 bases and 5 bases, there was a span of 17 bases. Germline loops: CDR1 MNHNS, CDR2 SASEGT. CDR3 in amino acids: CASSLSRESDEQYF. The CDR3 DNA reads as TGTGCCAGCAGCCTATCCAGGGAAAGTGACGAGCAGTACTTC.

The chain has TRBV6-4 and TRBJ1-1, with 7 bases that match TRBD1. The CDR3 extends over 18 amino acids. With V trimmed by 2 bases and J by 3 bases, 15 bases remained unmatched. The germline CDR1 and CDR2 sequences are MRHNA and SNTAGT. CDR3 protein: CASSDPDREGEADTEAFF. The CDR3 DNA sequence: TGTGCCAGCAGTGACCCAGACAGGGAAGGGGAGGCTGACACTGAAGCTTTCTTT.